This TCR beta chain was sequenced during a study of T cell responses to AZD1222 COVID-19 vaccine. CDR1 and CDR2 from the germline V gene are SGHVS and FNYEAQ. There are 16 residues in the CDR3. V trimming: 4 bases; J trimming: 5 bases; junction bases outside the gene matches: 6. Study outcomes and limitations: The study sampled repertoires only after the peak T cell response. Spike-specific TCR breadth rose after two AZD1222 doses, and depth rose as well. Recipients of AZD1222 seropositive at baseline numbered only 6 or 7. CD4 TCRs covered the whole spike, strongest at regions 160-218 and 743-854.

Data came from immunoSEQ multiplex PCR; TCRdb stores just in-frame clones and leaves some out. The table lists under 140,000 clones, 88% of them singletons. To note about this clone: Its antigen is not known.

The specimen was peripheral blood, collected on day 0 of AZD1222 vaccination. This TCR was sampled from an adult in good health. The chain carries TRBV7-6 and TRBJ2-3; TRBD2 aligns across 13 bases. CDR3 region: CASSSGLAGAQDTQYF. The CDR3 nucleotides are TGTGCCAGCAGCTCAGGACTAGCGGGGGCCCAAGATACGCAGTATTTT.